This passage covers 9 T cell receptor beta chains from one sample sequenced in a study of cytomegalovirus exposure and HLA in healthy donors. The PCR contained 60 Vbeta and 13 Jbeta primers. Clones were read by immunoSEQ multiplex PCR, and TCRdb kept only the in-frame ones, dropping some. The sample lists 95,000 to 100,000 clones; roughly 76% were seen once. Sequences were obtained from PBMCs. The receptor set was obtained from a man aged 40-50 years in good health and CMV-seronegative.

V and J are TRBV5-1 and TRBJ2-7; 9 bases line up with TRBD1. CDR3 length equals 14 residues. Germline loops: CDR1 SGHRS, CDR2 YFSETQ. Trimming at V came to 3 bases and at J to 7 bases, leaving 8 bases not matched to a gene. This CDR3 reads CASSSLQGAGEQYF. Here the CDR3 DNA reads TGCGCCAGCAGCTCCCTACAGGGGGCAGGGGAGCAGTACTTC.

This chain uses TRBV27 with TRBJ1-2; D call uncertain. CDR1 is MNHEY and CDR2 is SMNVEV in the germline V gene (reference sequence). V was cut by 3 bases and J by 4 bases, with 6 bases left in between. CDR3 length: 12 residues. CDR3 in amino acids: CASSLAGYGYTF. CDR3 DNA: TGTGCCAGCAGTTTGGCGGGCTATGGCTACACCTTC.

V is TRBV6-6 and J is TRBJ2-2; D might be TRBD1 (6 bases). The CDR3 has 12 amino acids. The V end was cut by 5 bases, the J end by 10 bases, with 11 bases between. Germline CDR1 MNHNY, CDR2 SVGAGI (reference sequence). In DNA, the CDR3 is TGTGCCAGCAGTACAGGGCTTACGGAGCTGTTTTTT. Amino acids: CASSTGLTELFF.

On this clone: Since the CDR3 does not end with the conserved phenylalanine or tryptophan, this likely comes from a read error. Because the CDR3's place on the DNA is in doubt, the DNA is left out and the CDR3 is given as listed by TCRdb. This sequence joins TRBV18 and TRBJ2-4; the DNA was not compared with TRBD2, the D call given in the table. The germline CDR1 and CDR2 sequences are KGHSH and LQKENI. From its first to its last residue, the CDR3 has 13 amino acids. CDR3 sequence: CASSPMKLAGVIV.

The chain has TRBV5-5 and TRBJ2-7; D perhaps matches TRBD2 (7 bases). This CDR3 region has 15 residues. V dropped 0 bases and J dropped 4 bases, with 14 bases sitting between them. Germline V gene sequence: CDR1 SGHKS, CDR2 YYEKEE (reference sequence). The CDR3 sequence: CASSLVGGADYEQYF. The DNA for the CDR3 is TGTGCCAGCAGCTTGGTGGGGGGGGCTGATTACGAGCAGTACTTC.

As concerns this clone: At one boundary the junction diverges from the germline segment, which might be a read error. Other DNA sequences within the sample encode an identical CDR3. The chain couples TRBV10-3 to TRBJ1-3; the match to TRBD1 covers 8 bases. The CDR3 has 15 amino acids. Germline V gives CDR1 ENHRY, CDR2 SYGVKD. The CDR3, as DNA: TGTGCCGTAAATCCGGACAGGGTCGGTCAGAACACTATATATTTT. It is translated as CAVNPDRVGQNTIYF.

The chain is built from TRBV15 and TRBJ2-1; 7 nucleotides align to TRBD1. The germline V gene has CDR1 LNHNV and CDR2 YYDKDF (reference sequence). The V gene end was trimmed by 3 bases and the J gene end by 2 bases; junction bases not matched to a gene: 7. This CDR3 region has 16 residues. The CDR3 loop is CATSRTDRTPYNEQFF. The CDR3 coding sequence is TGTGCCACCAGCAGGACGGACAGGACTCCCTACAATGAGCAGTTCTTC.

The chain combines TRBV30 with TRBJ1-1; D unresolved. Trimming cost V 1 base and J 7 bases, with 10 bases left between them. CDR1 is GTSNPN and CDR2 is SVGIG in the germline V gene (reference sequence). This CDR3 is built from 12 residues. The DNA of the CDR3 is TGTGCCTGGAGTGAAACCGGGATTGAAGCTTTCTTT. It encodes CAWSETGIEAFF.

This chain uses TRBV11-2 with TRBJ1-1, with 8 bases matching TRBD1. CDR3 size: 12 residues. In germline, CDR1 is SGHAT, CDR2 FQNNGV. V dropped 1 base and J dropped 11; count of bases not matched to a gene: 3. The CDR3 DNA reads TGTGCCAGCAGCTTAGTAACAGGGGGGGCTTTCTTT. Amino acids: CASSLVTGGAFF.